The rows below give T cell receptor beta chains drawn from one sample of a study of blood T cell repertoires in COVID-19. Using immunoSEQ multiplex PCR, the repertoire was profiled, and TCRdb retains in-frame clones only, with some absent. The top ten hold 9.5% to 13% of the sample, which has 60,000 to 90,000 clones, 70% to 90% seen once. The specimen sequenced was peripheral blood. These receptors originate from a man aged 55-75 years with COVID-19, enrolled during active disease. CDR3s include the opening cysteine and the closing phenylalanine or tryptophan. D genes are given only for firm matches. The listing skips clone size in some rows; elsewhere it reads once, few, many or a size class.

clone size	D gene	J gene	V gene	CDR3 protein	CDR3 DNA
NA	TRBD1	TRBJ1-2	TRBV5-6	CASSDTGGNGYTF	TGTGCCAGCAGCGATACAGGGGGTAATGGCTACACCTTC
NA	NA	TRBJ2-7	TRBV2	CATRGSVISYEQYF	TGTGCCACTAGAGGGAGTGTTATTTCCTACGAGCAGTACTTC
NA	NA	TRBJ1-6	TRBV5-1	CASSPEAGNNSPLHF	TGCGCCAGCAGCCCGGAGGCAGGAAATAATTCACCCCTCCACTTT
NA	NA	TRBJ1-2	TRBV30	CAWSRSGGYTF	TGTGCCTGGAGTCGGAGCGGGGGCTACACCTTC
NA	NA	TRBJ2-1	TRBV24-1	CATSGLLEEGEQFF	TGTGCCACCAGTGGACTCCTTGAGGAAGGTGAGCAGTTCTTC
NA	NA	TRBJ2-1	TRBV7-3	CASSSLDRNYNEQFF	TGTGCCAGCAGCTCATTAGACAGGAATTACAATGAGCAGTTCTTC
NA	TRBD2	TRBJ2-1	TRBV9	CASSVASGLDVNEQFF	TGTGCCAGCAGCGTAGCGTCCGGACTAGATGTAAATGAGCAGTTCTTC
once	NA	TRBJ2-3	TRBV3-1/TRBV3-2	CASSQAGNTQYF	TGTGCCAGCAGCCAAGCCGGGAATACGCAGTATTTT
NA	TRBD1	TRBJ1-3	TRBV28	CASIPRTGVLSGNTIYF	TGTGCCAGCATCCCGCGGACAGGGGTGTTGTCTGGAAACACCATATATTTT
once	TRBD1	TRBJ1-4	TRBV28	CASSPTGTVNEKLFF	TGTGCCAGCAGTCCTACGGGGACAGTAAATGAAAAACTGTTTTTT
NA	NA	TRBJ2-7	TRBV18	CASSRNPGHLYEQYF	TGTGCCAGCTCACGGAACCCGGGACACCTTTACGAGCAGTACTTC
NA	NA	TRBJ2-7	TRBV28	CASTRQGRNEQYF	TGTGCCAGCACCCGGCAGGGGAGAAACGAGCAGTACTTC
NA	NA	TRBJ2-5	TRBV7-6	CASSLGSGGALGTQYF	TGTGCCAGCAGCTTAGGCAGTGGGGGGGCCTTAGGGACCCAGTACTTC
NA	NA	TRBJ1-3	TRBV2	CASHPRTGSGNTIYF	TGTGCCAGCCATCCCCGAACGGGCTCTGGAAACACCATATATTTT
NA	NA	TRBJ1-2	TRBV18	CASSPNSRQANYGYTF	TGTGCCAGCTCACCTAACTCTCGACAGGCTAACTATGGCTACACCTTC
NA	NA	TRBJ2-1	TRBV4-1	CASSPRLSWLEQFF	TGCGCCAGCAGCCCCAGACTAAGCTGGTTAGAGCAGTTCTTC
NA	NA	TRBJ1-2	TRBV6-1	CASSEKRTEPNYGYTF	TGTGCCAGCAGTGAAAAGAGGACAGAACCTAACTATGGCTACACCTTC
NA	NA	TRBJ2-3	TRBV7-3	CASSFSGTDTQYF	TGTGCCAGCAGCTTTAGCGGCACAGATACGCAGTATTTT
NA	NA	TRBJ2-5	TRBV1	CTSSQDRIDRETQYF	TGCACCAGCAGTCAAGACAGGATAGACCGAGAGACCCAGTACTTC
NA	TRBD1	TRBJ1-4	TRBV7-9	CASSWGDRLNEKLFF	TGTGCCAGCAGCTGGGGGGACAGGCTTAATGAAAAACTGTTTTTT
NA	NA	TRBJ2-2	TRBV5-1	CASLAAPENTGELFF	TGCGCCAGCTTAGCCGCCCCCGAAAACACCGGGGAGCTGTTTTTT
NA	NA	TRBJ2-5	TRBV7-9	CASSTLGIPQETQYF	TGTGCCAGCAGCACACTAGGGATCCCTCAAGAGACCCAGTACTTC
NA	NA	TRBJ1-6	TRBV7-2	CASSRGAFSYNSPLHF	TGTGCCAGCAGCCGCGGGGCCTTCTCCTATAATTCACCCCTCCACTTT
NA	NA	TRBJ2-7	TRBV28	CASSLWPRAAYEQYF	TGTGCCAGCAGTTTATGGCCCAGGGCGGCCTACGAGCAGTACTTC
NA	NA	TRBJ1-2	TRBV19	CASRGARGYTF	TGTGCCAGTAGAGGGGCGCGGGGCTACACCTTC
NA	NA	TRBJ2-5	TRBV7-9	CASSSHIPGSGTQYF	TGTGCCAGCAGCTCCCATATCCCCGGCTCGGGGACCCAGTACTTC
NA	NA	TRBJ1-3	TRBV18	CASSPQEAPGNTIYF	TGTGCCAGCTCACCACAAGAGGCGCCAGGAAACACCATATATTTT
few	TRBD2	TRBJ2-7	TRBV4-1	CASSRAGGNEQYF	TGCGCCAGCAGCCGAGCGGGAGGCAACGAGCAGTACTTC
few	TRBD1	TRBJ2-2	TRBV28	CASSLSDRGLRIGELFF	TGTGCCAGCAGTTTAAGTGACAGGGGTTTGCGTATCGGGGAGCTGTTTTTT
NA	NA	TRBJ1-2	TRBV10-2	CASSDKGRAYGYTF	TGCGCCAGCAGTGACAAGGGCAGGGCCTATGGCTACACCTTC
NA	NA	TRBJ2-1	TRBV6-5	CASSWSSSYNEQFF	TGTGCCAGCAGTTGGTCCAGCTCCTACAATGAGCAGTTCTTC
NA	NA	TRBJ2-1	TRBV12-3/TRBV12-4	CASKVGGIHEQFF	TGTGCCAGCAAGGTGGGGGGTATCCATGAGCAGTTCTTC
NA	TRBD2	TRBJ2-7	TRBV5-1	CASSSPSGYSSYEQYF	TGCGCCAGCAGCTCCCCTAGCGGGTATAGCTCCTACGAGCAGTACTTC
few	NA	TRBJ2-3	TRBV2	CASNGQYTDTQYF	TGTGCCAGCAATGGACAGTACACAGATACGCAGTATTTT
NA	TRBD2	TRBJ2-7	TRBV6-1	CASSEPGRLAYEQYF	TGTGCCAGCAGTGAACCCGGGAGGCTAGCCTACGAGCAGTACTTC
NA	NA	TRBJ1-1	TRBV29-1	CSVGTVTEAFF	TGCAGCGTTGGAACGGTGACTGAAGCTTTCTTT
NA	NA	TRBJ1-3	TRBV7-9	CASSLEGRAGNTIYF	TGTGCCAGCAGCTTAGAGGGCAGGGCTGGAAACACCATATATTTT
NA	NA	TRBJ2-5	TRBV6-6	CASRRDSEETQYF	TGTGCCAGCAGACGGGACTCGGAAGAGACCCAGTACTTC
few	NA	TRBJ1-6	TRBV5-1	CASSLAGLSRSPLHF	TGCGCCAGCAGCTTGGCCGGGTTATCACGGTCACCCCTCCACTTT
once	TRBD2	TRBJ2-1	TRBV30	CAWSITSGSSYNEQFF	TGTGCCTGGAGTATTACTAGCGGGAGCTCCTACAATGAGCAGTTCTTC
NA	TRBD1	TRBJ2-7	TRBV19	CASSIRDSSYEQYF	TGTGCCAGTAGTATTCGGGACAGCTCCTACGAGCAGTACTTC